Presented here are 10 T cell receptor beta chains from one specimen sequenced in a study of human T cells and chemical hapten exposure (dated by TCRdb to the early 2020s). Libraries were made using RACE. Instrument used: NextSeq 500. TCRdb cleaned the public reads at Q25 with fastp, built clones with MiXCR and kept in-frame beta chains. Rows matching on CDR3 protein sequence are summarized as one entry with the most common DNA and genes. The sample table holds approximately 400,000 distinct CDR3 sequences, of which 4.8% were seen once. Under 3% of the sample is in the top ten clones. The sample's time point label, decoded: patch test 1, 2 weeks after DPC sensitization. The treatment or condition label here, explained by the study, means: therapeutic diphenylcyclopropenone sensitization with weekly scalp DPC. Specimen: whole blood, collected in connection with sensitization to the hapten diphenylcyclopropenone (DPC). The receptors here all came from a woman between 50 and 59 years old with alopecia areata. Some clones in this sample may be carry-over from other donors' samples.

In its sample, this clonotype was seen a few times. The CDR3 DNA follows: TGTGCCAGCAGCCCTTGGCCCTGGGGCTCCTACAATGAGCAGTTCTTC. This codes for CASSPWPWGSYNEQFF. The chain links TRBV7-2 to TRBJ2-1, with D hard to call. V was trimmed by 5 bases and J by 0 bases, leaving 14 bases between them. The CDR3 sequence is 16 residues long. Germline V lookup: CDR1 SGHTA, CDR2 FQGNSA.

The sample holds many counts of this clonotype. V gene TRBV28 combines with J gene TRBJ2-5; TRBD2 agrees at 8 bases. The CDR3 covers 15 residues. Germline-derived CDR1 and CDR2 are MDHEN and SYDVKM. V trimming: 6 bases; J trimming: 1 base; junction bases outside the gene matches: 7. The CDR3 protein is CASSRVLAGQETQYF. The DNA for the CDR3 is TGTGCCAGCAGCCGCGTCCTAGCGGGCCAAGAGACCCAGTACTTC.

The chain uses TRBV5-1 and TRBJ2-3; D uncertain. The germline V gene has CDR1 SGHRS and CDR2 YFSETQ. Trimming removed 0 bases at V and 0 bases at J, with 11 bases between. The CDR3 is 16 residues long. CDR3 in DNA: TGCGCCAGCAGCTTGGAATTACCCTCTAGCACAGATACGCAGTATTTT. This sequence encodes CASSLELPSSTDTQYF. The complete variable domain, with remaining parts taken from reference TRBV5-1 and TRBJ2-3, reads KAGVTQTPRYLIKTRGQQVTLSCSPISGHRSVSWYQQTPGQGLQFLFEYFSETQRNKGNFPGRFSGRQFSNSRSEMNVSTLELGDSALYLCASSLELPSSTDTQYFGPGTRLTVL.

Many counts were recorded for this clonotype. The V gene is TRBV21-1, the J gene TRBJ1-4. TRBV21-1 is flagged as a pseudogene. There are 16 residues in the CDR3. The CDR3 is CASSKVSARCNEKLFF. DNA of the CDR3: TGTGCCAGCAGCAAAGTTTCCGCCAGATGCAATGAAAAACTGTTTTTT.

This clonotype was recorded at least ten times. The chain uses TRBV7-9 and TRBJ2-5, with TRBD2 identical over 10 bases. Germline V gives CDR1 SEHNR, CDR2 FQNEAQ (reference sequence). The CDR3 has 14 residues. Trimming cost V 2 bases and J 5 bases; bases outside gene matches: 2. The CDR3 nucleotides read TGTGCCAGCAGCTTACTAGCGGGGGACGAGACCCAGTACTTC. Protein: CASSLLAGDETQYF. Full variable domain (remainder filled in from reference TRBV7-9 and TRBJ2-5): DTGVSQNPRHKITKRGQNVTFRCDPISEHNRLYWYRQTLGQGPEFLTYFQNEAQLEKSRLLSDRFSAERPKGSFSTLEIQRTEQGDSAMYLCASSLLAGDETQYFGPGTRLLVL.

This clonotype was recorded many times. This chain joins TRBV6-5 and TRBJ2-1; the D gene is possibly TRBD2 (6 bases). Germline assignment: CDR1 MNHEY and CDR2 SVGAGI. V lost 2 bases to trimming and J lost 4 bases, with 9 bases between them. The CDR3 runs to 14 residues. The CDR3 DNA reads as TGTGCCAGCAGTTACCCTGGGGGGTACAATGAGCAGTTCTTC. Its protein is CASSYPGGYNEQFF.

This clonotype was observed a few times. The chain carries TRBV7-2 and TRBJ2-5; TRBD2 agrees at 14 bases. The CDR3 loop spans 15 amino acids. CDR1 and CDR2 from the germline V gene are SGHTA and FQGNSA. The V and J ends lost 6 bases and 5 bases, in that order; junction bases with no gene match: 5. CDR3 in amino acids: CASSRGLAGVETQYF. CDR3 nucleotides: TGTGCCAGCAGTCGGGGACTAGCGGGGGTGGAGACCCAGTACTTC.

This clonotype was picked up many times. An end of the junction differs from the germline gene, which may be a read error. The gene calls are TRBV29-1 and TRBJ2-1, with 8 positions matching TRBD1. The CDR3 spans 12 residues. Germline V gene sequence: CDR1 SQVTM, CDR2 ANQGSEA. The chain's CDR3 is CSVEDRTGKGLF. The CDR3 coding sequence is TGCAGCGTTGAAGATAGGACAGGGAAAGGGCTCTTC.

This clonotype was seen many times. The V call is TRBV6-2 or TRBV6-3, the J call TRBJ2-5; D is perhaps TRBD2 (5 bases). Germline-derived CDR1 and CDR2 are MNHEY and SVGEGT. Trimming left V 3 bases short and J 5 bases short, with 13 bases between. The CDR3 has 14 residues. The CDR3 nucleotides read TGTGCCAGCAGTTATTTGACACGCGGGGAGACCCAGTACTTC. Translating it yields CASSYLTRGETQYF.

This clonotype was seen a few times. The chain carries TRBV6-1 and TRBJ1-4; a weak D match, TRBD1 (5 bases). Trimming pared 8 bases from V and 3 bases from J, leaving 13 bases between. The CDR3 contains 14 residues. CDR1 and CDR2 from the germline V gene are MNHNS and SASEGT. Written as DNA, the CDR3 is TGTGCCAGCGAGAGGGGAGCGGCTAATGAAAAACTGTTTTTT. Translated, it gives CASERGAANEKLFF.